Presented here are 9 T cell receptor beta chains from one specimen sequenced in a study of PD-1 blockade in mismatch repair-deficient tumors. Produced via immunoSEQ multiplex PCR; TCRdb's table is partial and in-frame only. The top ten clones hold approximately 12% of a sample with about 120,000 clones, around nine tenths of them seen once. Sequences were derived from peripheral blood, sampled almost 74 weeks after starting pembrolizumab. These receptors all come from an adult with mismatch repair-deficient cancer.

The rearrangement joins TRBV5-1 to TRBJ2-3, with D possibly matching TRBD1 (6 bases). Trimming shortened V by 6 bases and J by 6 bases, and 17 bases separated the two germline ends. Germline values: CDR1 SGHRS, CDR2 YFSETQ. The CDR3 length is 14 residues. CDR3 coding DNA: TGCGCCAGCACCCGGGACACGGCCTCCGATACGCAGTATTTT. It encodes CASTRDTASDTQYF.

The chain recombines TRBV19 with TRBJ2-3; no definite D call. CDR1 is LNHDA and CDR2 is SQIVND in the germline V gene (reference sequence). Trimming cost V 3 bases and J 6 bases, with 7 bases left between them. The CDR3 contains 12 residues. CDR3 region: CASSIKGDTQYF. The CDR3 DNA is TGTGCCAGTAGTATTAAAGGCGATACGCAGTATTTT.

The rearrangement joins TRBV7-9 to TRBJ1-4; D call uncertain. Trimming stripped 4 bases from V and 4 bases from J, with 10 bases between. The germline CDR1 and CDR2 sequences are SEHNR and FQNEAQ (reference sequence). The CDR3 extends over 14 amino acids. The CDR3 is CASSSSAFNEKLFF. The CDR3 nucleotides are TGTGCCAGCAGCTCCTCTGCTTTTAATGAAAAACTGTTTTTT.

This clone was observed once. The chain employs TRBV7-6 and TRBJ2-7, with 12 bases lining up with TRBD2. Trimming at V came to 3 bases and at J to 3 bases, leaving 3 bases not matched to a gene. The CDR3 spans 15 residues. Germline loops: CDR1 SGHVS, CDR2 FNYEAQ. CDR3 sequence reads: CASSFGTSGYYEQYF. The CDR3, as DNA: TGTGCCAGCAGCTTTGGGACTAGCGGGTACTACGAGCAGTACTTC.

V gene TRBV6-5 combines with J gene TRBJ2-7; D may correspond to TRBD1 or TRBD2 (5 bases each). This CDR3 is built from 15 residues. Trimming cost V 2 bases and J 1 base, with 12 bases left between them. CDR1 MNHEY and CDR2 SVGAGI come from the germline V gene. DNA for the CDR3: TGTGCCAGCAGTTACGGGGCGGCGGGTTCCTACGAGCAGTACTTC. Translated, it gives CASSYGAAGSYEQYF.

The rearrangement uses TRBV27 and TRBJ2-5; either TRBD1 or TRBD2 may fit D (5 bases each). Germline CDR1 reads MNHEY; CDR2 reads SMNVEV (reference sequence). V was clipped by 3 bases and J by 2 bases, with 10 bases between them. The CDR3 is 14 residues long. The CDR3 spells CASSFLGEQETQYF. The CDR3 bases are TGTGCCAGCAGTTTCCTAGGGGAGCAAGAGACCCAGTACTTC.

The chain joins TRBV11-1 to TRBJ2-4, with D tentatively TRBD1 or TRBD2 (5 bases each). V was trimmed by 1 base and J by 0 bases, leaving 10 bases between them. CDR1 SGHAT and CDR2 FQDESV come from the germline V gene (reference sequence). The CDR3 has 16 amino acids. The CDR3 sequence: CASSLVGDGAKNIQYF. For the CDR3, the DNA is TGTGCCAGCAGCTTAGTGGGGGACGGAGCCAAAAACATTCAGTACTTC.

This chain connects TRBV4-3 to TRBJ1-3; D not resolved. Germline-derived CDR1 and CDR2 are LGHNA and YSLEER. CDR3 length equals 14 residues. The V end lost 6 bases, the J end lost 4 bases, and 13 bases lay between the germline ends. The CDR3 spells CASSRSSLGNTIYF. Written as DNA, the CDR3 is TGCGCCAGCAGTAGGAGTTCTCTCGGAAACACCATATATTTT.

This clone was seen only a few times. V and J are TRBV19 and TRBJ1-2; D is ambiguous. This CDR3 contains 13 residues. Germline CDR1 LNHDA, CDR2 SQIVND (reference sequence). The ends were cut back, 3 bases at V and 6 bases at J, with 11 bases in the middle. The CDR3 is CASSMRRDHGYTF. CDR3 nucleotide sequence: TGTGCCAGTAGTATGAGAAGGGATCATGGCTACACCTTC.